This T cell receptor beta chain was identified during a study of blood T cell repertoires in COVID-19. Whole-study context: PBMCs, B-cell-depleted T cells, or T cells were the source of the cDNA or gDNA that made up the material.

This CDR3 contains 18 residues. Per the study methods: Reference gene primer amplification in the assay estimated nucleated cell counts. Generated by immunoSEQ multiplex PCR, the TCRdb table keeps only in-frame clones and is missing some. D and trimming come from the DNA, and the V and J calls and clone size come from that table. The sample shows some 260,000 clones, around four fifths of them seen only once. Living in about two dozen US areas, the participants were between about 18 and 100 years of age. Cohorts were determined from participant-reported clinical history. This sequence joins TRBV21-1 and TRBJ2-2; the D segment call TRBD2 is taken from the table without a DNA check. TRBV21-1 is shown as a pseudogene. The sequenced material came from PBMCs or T cells enriched from blood (not recorded which). This clonotype originated in a man aged 25 to 40 with acute COVID-19. The CDR3 DNA reads TGTGCCAGCAGCAAAGTTAGACTAGCGGGGTCGAACACCGGGGAGCTGTTTTTT. Protein product: CASSKVRLAGSNTGELFF.